This TCR beta chain is drawn from a study of cytomegalovirus exposure and HLA in healthy donors. Overall study results and limits: A classifier reportedly called cytomegalovirus status with high sensitivity and specificity. In vitro, three CMV-associated chains proved specific for CMV antigens. The study recorded fewer than 200 TCR beta chains that were cytomegalovirus-associated. Most TCR sequences were uncommon, yet certain public TCRs appeared in many donors.

As for this clone: Its antigen remains unidentified.

Here immunoSEQ multiplex PCR was the method, and the copy in TCRdb shows in-frame clones only, minus some. The table records tens of thousands of clones, roughly 94% of them present only once. CDR1 and CDR2 from the germline V gene are LNHNV and YYDKDF (reference sequence). The germline V and J ends were trimmed by 3 bases and 5 bases, with 11 bases remaining between them. The CDR3 extends over 13 amino acids. Source material: PBMCs. The chain is built from TRBV15 and TRBJ2-7, with D perhaps TRBD2 (5 bases). The TCR was taken from a woman aged 18-29 years in good health and CMV-seropositive. The CDR3 DNA reads as TGTGCCACCAGCAGGGTAGAGAGGGACGAGCAGTACTTC. It specifies CATSRVERDEQYF. Complete variable domain (other parts from reference TRBV15 and TRBJ2-7): DAMVIQNPRYQVTQFGKPVTLSCSQTLNHNVMYWYQQKSSQAPKLLFHYYDKDFNNEADTPDNFQSRRPNTSFCFLDIRSPGLGDTAMYLCATSRVERDEQYFGPGTRLTVT.